The entry that follows covers one TCR beta chain sequence. The second PCR ran roughly 7 to 12 cycles with a sample-barcoded 5' primer and J-beta primers. TCRdb independently ran MiXCR on the 5' RACE reads; one entry per CDR3 protein. The data contain hundreds of thousands of distinct CDR3 sequences, roughly 25% of them singletons. Germline values: CDR1 ENHRY, CDR2 SYGVKD. V was trimmed by 0 bases and J by 5 bases, leaving 15 bases between them. This CDR3 spans 16 amino acids. This specimen belongs to a study of blood T cells in healthy people across ages. These same data were also listed under a study on T cells of mothers and their children.

V gene TRBV10-3 combines with J gene TRBJ2-3, with D tentatively TRBD2 (6 bases). The clonotype was recovered from a boy between 10 and 17 years old in good health. Sequencing input: blood. The CDR3 DNA reads TGTGCCATCAGTGAGTCGTGGGGGGAAGTGAGAGATACGCAGTATTTT. It encodes CAISESWGEVRDTQYF.